The 18 T cell receptor beta chains reported below all come from one sample, sequenced in a study of T-cell reconstitution after alpha-beta-depleted transplantation in children. As it was prepared, the TCRbeta library received unique molecular identifiers. TCRdb recomputed calls from the PCR reads with MiXCR, one row per CDR3 protein. The sample has around 600,000 distinct CDR3 sequences, more than 20% seen once. The specimen was PBMCs, mostly from graft donor cells, collected 360 days after TCRalphabeta/CD19-depleted stem cell transplant. Receptors were obtained from a boy under three years old who had a stem cell transplant for acute myeloid leukemia, so the T cells may come from the graft donor.

The rearrangement links TRBV12-3 or TRBV12-4 to TRBJ1-4, with TRBD1 as a possible D gene (6 bases). The CDR3 is made up of 14 amino acids. Trimming removed 4 bases from V and 8 bases from J, with 14 bases in between. CDR3 sequence (DNA): TGTGCCAGCAGTTGGGACACGGCGGCAGAAAAACTGTTTTTT. The encoded protein is CASSWDTAAEKLFF.

This clonotype appeared a few times. The gene calls are TRBV12-3 or TRBV12-4 and TRBJ2-3; 7 bases match TRBD2. The CDR3 is 16 amino acids. V dropped 2 bases and J dropped 0; count of bases not matched to a gene: 5. CDR3 in amino acids: CASSLMGGGSTDTQYF. CDR3 DNA sequence: TGTGCCAGCAGTTTAATGGGGGGGGGTAGCACAGATACGCAGTATTTT.

This clonotype occurred many times. The gene calls are TRBV24-1 and TRBJ2-1; unclear D gene. Germline V gives CDR1 KGHDR, CDR2 SFDVKD. The CDR3 loop spans 12 amino acids. Trimming stripped 5 bases from V and 6 bases from J, with 7 bases between. CDR3 residues: CATSGSGNEQFF. The DNA of the CDR3 is TGTGCCACCAGTGGATCGGGCAATGAGCAGTTCTTC.

This clonotype was observed at least ten times. The chain joins TRBV30 to TRBJ2-5; a weak D match, TRBD1 (6 bases). V lost 3 bases and J lost 0, with 8 bases in between. This CDR3 spans 13 amino acids. Germline values: CDR1 GTSNPN, CDR2 SVGIG (reference sequence). CDR3 DNA sequence: TGTGCCTGGAGGGACAGAAACCAAGAGACCCAGTACTTC. Translation: CAWRDRNQETQYF. The whole variable domain, remainder taken from reference TRBV30 and TRBJ2-5, is SQTIHQWPATLVQPVGSPLSLECTVEGTSNPNLYWYRQAAGRGLQLLFYSVGIGQISSEVPQNLSASRPQDRQFILSSKKLLLSDSGFYLCAWRDRNQETQYFGPGTRLLVL.

This clonotype was seen a few times. The genes are TRBV20-1 and TRBJ2-3; 9 bases fit TRBD2. Germline V gives CDR1 DFQATT, CDR2 SNEGSKA (reference sequence). After removal of 0 bases from V and 2 bases from J, the junction contained 6 bases not matched to a gene. The CDR3 consists of 16 residues. This CDR3 is CSARDGRGGLTDTQYF. CDR3 nucleotides: TGCAGTGCTAGAGATGGGCGGGGGGGTCTCACAGATACGCAGTATTTT.

This clonotype was detected only a few times. V gene TRBV20-1 combines with J gene TRBJ2-3, with 10 nucleotides matching TRBD2. There are 17 residues in the CDR3. Trimming cost V 5 bases and J 0 bases; bases outside gene matches: 11. CDR1 is DFQATT and CDR2 is SNEGSKA in the germline V gene (reference sequence). The CDR3, as DNA: TGCAGTGCTCACTCTACCACTAGCGGGGAAAGCACAGATACGCAGTATTTT. Protein product: CSAHSTTSGESTDTQYF.

The rearrangement joins TRBV9 to TRBJ2-5; 10 positions agree with TRBD2. Losses at the gene ends were 4 bases for V and 1 base for J; bases not matched to a gene: 10. The CDR3 runs 17 residues. Germline V CDR1 and CDR2: SGDLS, YYNGEE. This chain's CDR3 is CASSILPGLASQETQYF. The DNA for the CDR3 is TGTGCCAGCAGCATCCTCCCGGGACTAGCGAGCCAAGAGACCCAGTACTTC.

This clonotype was counted many times. The rearrangement uses TRBV4-2 and TRBJ2-1; 9 positions agree with TRBD1. V lost 2 bases to trimming and J lost 2 bases; unmatched junction nucleotides: 4. Per germline, CDR1 LGHNA and CDR2 YNFKEQ. This CDR3 contains 16 residues. The CDR3 DNA follows: TGTGCCAGCAGCCAACTTACAGGGGGCACCTACAATGAGCAGTTCTTC. Residues: CASSQLTGGTYNEQFF.

This clonotype was recorded many times. The chain employs TRBV5-1 and TRBJ1-5; D is unclear. CDR3 length equals 13 residues. Trimming pared 0 bases from V and 5 bases from J, leaving 6 bases between. Germline CDR1 and CDR2: SGHRS and YFSETQ. The CDR3 DNA is TGCGCCAGCAGCTTGGCACCCCATCAGCCCCAGCATTTT. Residues: CASSLAPHQPQHF.

This clonotype was counted at least ten times. The chain uses TRBV12-3 or TRBV12-4 and TRBJ2-7; D is unclear. V lost 3 bases and J lost 5, with 5 bases in between. The CDR3 consists of 11 residues. The CDR3 DNA reads as TGTGCCAGCAGTTTGTTTAACGAGCAGTACTTC. This gives the protein CASSLFNEQYF.

There are many counts of this clonotype. The V and J genes are TRBV20-1 and TRBJ1-2; D is unresolved. V was pared by 0 bases and J by 7 bases, with 6 bases between. The CDR3 is 11 residues long. Germline V gene sequence: CDR1 DFQATT, CDR2 SNEGSKA (reference sequence). The CDR3 here is CSARDVGGYTF. In nucleotides, the CDR3 is TGCAGTGCTAGAGATGTGGGTGGCTACACCTTC.

This clonotype has just a few counts. The chain recombines TRBV6-4 with TRBJ2-1; D is uncertain. The length of the CDR3 is 13 residues. V shed 1 base and J shed 11 bases, with 12 bases lying between them. Germline lookup yields CDR1 MRHNA and CDR2 SNTAGT. Written as DNA, the CDR3 is TGTGCCAGCAGTGACTTTGACCGTAGCAAGCAGTTCTTC. Protein sequence: CASSDFDRSKQFF.

The rearrangement uses TRBV7-9 and TRBJ2-5; the match to TRBD2 covers 7 bases. Germline CDR1 SEHNR, CDR2 FQNEAQ (reference sequence). The CDR3 runs to 14 residues. V dropped 5 bases and J dropped 2; count of bases not matched to a gene: 5. The CDR3: CASSARAGQETQYF. Written as DNA, the CDR3 is TGTGCCAGCAGCGCCCGAGCGGGGCAAGAGACCCAGTACTTC.

This clonotype has only a few counts. The rearrangement joins TRBV15 to TRBJ2-7; the D gene could be TRBD1 or TRBD2 (5 bases each). V was clipped by 0 bases and J by 3 bases, with 9 bases between them. This CDR3 spans 14 amino acids. The germline V gene has CDR1 LNHNV and CDR2 YYDKDF (reference sequence). DNA for the CDR3: TGTGCCACCAGCAGAGAGGGACGGGTCTACGAGCAGTACGTC. Translated: CATSREGRVYEQYV.

This clonotype has ten or more counts. The chain carries TRBV12-3 or TRBV12-4 and TRBJ2-2, with unresolved D. The V gene lost 3 bases and the J gene lost 3 bases, with 8 bases spanning the gap. The CDR3 covers 14 residues. The CDR3 sequence is CASSLHRDTGELFF. As DNA, the CDR3 is TGTGCCAGCAGTTTGCACAGAGACACCGGGGAGCTGTTTTTT.

The gene calls are TRBV13 and TRBJ2-3; D unclear. V was clipped by 4 bases and J by 0 bases, with 14 bases between them. This CDR3 has 16 amino acids. Germline assignment: CDR1 PRHDT and CDR2 FYEKMQ (reference sequence). CDR3 nucleotide sequence: TGTGCCAGCAGCTACCGGTACGCATCTAGCACAGATACGCAGTATTTT. Translated: CASSYRYASSTDTQYF.

There are a few counts of this clonotype. The J gene is TRBJ2-1, the V gene TRBV20-1; TRBD2 might be the D (5 bases). The CDR3 is made up of 16 amino acids. Germline lookup yields CDR1 DFQATT and CDR2 SNEGSKA (reference sequence). Between the trimmed V and J ends, which lost 0 bases and 6 bases, there was a span of 18 bases. The CDR3 sequence: CSARDKGRGPRNEQFF. As DNA, the CDR3 is TGCAGTGCTAGAGATAAAGGTAGAGGGCCCCGCAATGAGCAGTTCTTC.

This clonotype was picked up many times. Its ends do not fully match the called genes, so a read error is possible. V is TRBV5-1 and J is TRBJ2-5; 7 nucleotides agree with TRBD2. Germline loops: CDR1 SGHRS, CDR2 YFSETQ. CDR3 length: 13 residues. For the CDR3, the DNA is TGTGCCAGCAGCTTAGGCGGGGGAGAGACCCAGTACTTC. This gives the protein CASSLGGGETQYF.